The source of this T cell receptor (beta chain) is a study of Graves' ophthalmopathy and Graves' hyperthyroidism. Fresh peripheral blood, around 9.3 ml, was the PBMC source. This clonotype was seen at least ten times. The CDR3 covers 16 residues. CDR1 SGHRS and CDR2 YFSETQ come from the germline V gene. V shed 2 bases, J shed 0 bases, and the junction held 4 bases outside the gene matches. Beta-chain TCR CDR3 regions were amplified from RNA transcripts. First-round RT-PCR used HTBI primers; second-round multiplex PCR followed. TCRdb re-analysed the multiplex PCR reads in MiXCR, keeping a single row per CDR3 protein. The sample includes about 640,000 distinct CDR3 sequences, more than 40% of them seen just once.

The receptor was derived from an adult man with Graves' ophthalmopathy. The rearrangement joins TRBV5-1 to TRBJ2-2; 7 nucleotides align to TRBD1. The sample consisted of peripheral blood. CDR3 sequence (DNA): TGCGCCAGCAGCTTAGTGGGACAGTCGAACACCGGGGAGCTGTTTTTT. Encoded protein: CASSLVGQSNTGELFF.